Shown below are 2 T cell receptor beta chains from a single sample sequenced in a study of cytomegalovirus exposure and HLA in healthy donors. The assay was immunoSEQ multiplex PCR, and TCRdb's table has in-frame clones only and misses some. Of around 150,000 clones in the sample, approximately 89% were seen once. The material sequenced was PBMCs. These receptors were taken from a man between 18 and 35 years old in good health and CMV-seronegative.

V and J are TRBV4-1 and TRBJ1-5, with D uncertain. The CDR3 runs 13 residues. Germline V gene lookup returns CDR1 MGHRA and CDR2 YSYEKL. Trimming pared 3 bases from V and 6 bases from J, leaving 9 bases between. The CDR3 here is CASSHLGGQPQHF. The CDR3, as DNA: TGCGCCAGCAGCCATTTGGGAGGTCAGCCCCAGCATTTT.

CDR3 nucleotides: TGTGCCAGCAGCTTAATGGGCGCAGATACGCAGTATTTT. This codes for CASSLMGADTQYF. V and J are TRBV7-2 and TRBJ2-3; the D is unclear. Germline CDR1 SGHTA, CDR2 FQGNSA. V lost 2 bases and J lost 4, with 7 bases in between. The CDR3 runs to 13 residues.